This T cell receptor (beta chain) was observed in a study of T-cell reconstitution after alpha-beta-depleted transplantation in children. Study-wide points: Surviving recipient T cells and thymic progenitors produced the high day-60 TCRbeta diversity seen in some patients.

Unique molecular identifiers were used in preparing the TCRbeta library. Each CDR3 protein is one row after TCRdb ran MiXCR on the PCR reads. Here the sample spans about 900,000 distinct CDR3 sequences, around 30% being singletons. The CDR3 covers 17 residues. V shed 5 bases and J shed 3 bases, with 19 bases lying between them. Germline V lookup: CDR1 MDHEN, CDR2 SYDVKM. Details on this clonotype: No antigen is known for it. The CDR3 does not end in the conserved phenylalanine or tryptophan, so this is likely a read error.

This specimen was PBMCs, mostly from graft donor cells, taken 360 days after TCRalphabeta/CD19-depleted stem cell transplant. The chain uses TRBV28 and TRBJ1-4; D might be TRBD1 (5 bases). The sequence was obtained from a boy under two years old who had a stem cell transplant for SCID, so the T cells may come from the graft donor. The CDR3 sequence: CASSLVSPTASNEKLFC. The CDR3 nucleotides are TGTGCCAGCAGTCTCGTCTCTCCGACAGCCTCTAATGAAAAACTGTTTTGT.